Described below is a single T cell receptor (beta chain) sequence and its context. The data originate from a study of monozygotic twins with inflammatory bowel disease. Across eight separate reactions for each sample, cDNA was made. No DNA is given; TCRdb re-called the 5' RACE reads and lists each CDR3 protein once. There are approximately 400,000 distinct CDR3 sequences in the sample, with around 2.3% held by the top ten. Germline assignment: CDR1 MDHEN and CDR2 SYDVKM. The CDR3 has 16 amino acids. Sequencing was performed on blood. The clonotype was recovered from a human donor with ulcerative colitis or Crohn's disease, or a healthy co-twin of an affected twin (not recorded which). The genes are TRBV28 and TRBJ2-3; TCRdb designates TRBD1, a call that cannot be tested without DNA. CDR3 sequence reads: CASSGAAGRTTDTQYF.